What follows are 17 T cell receptor beta chains derived from one specimen sequenced in a study of identical twins. TCRdb analysed the 5' RACE reads with MiXCR anew, one entry per CDR3 protein. The repertoire includes some 590,000 distinct CDR3 sequences, 9.6% of them detected once, and 2.5% to 3.5% sits in the top ten. These records were also assigned to another study, of yellow fever vaccine responses in identical twins.

The sample was PBMCs. These receptors originate from a woman in her late teens or twenties in good health.

This clonotype was found a few times. The gene calls are TRBV4-3 and TRBJ2-7; 8 bases are shared with TRBD2. Germline assignment: CDR1 LGHNA and CDR2 YSLEER. This CDR3 spans 15 amino acids. Trimming cost V 0 bases and J 5 bases; bases outside gene matches: 6. For the CDR3, the DNA is TGCGCCAGCAGCCAAGATGTCCGGGAGGGAAACGAGCAGTACTTC. Amino acids: CASSQDVREGNEQYF.

This clonotype was counted between two and nine times. V is TRBV5-6 and J is TRBJ2-3; D possibly uses TRBD1 or TRBD2 (6 bases each). Germline loops: CDR1 SGHDT, CDR2 YYEEEE. The CDR3 is 15 residues long. Trimming left V 4 bases short and J 5 bases short, with 17 bases between. This chain's CDR3 is CASSRRGGREDTQYF. The CDR3 region has the DNA TGTGCCAGCAGCCGGCGTGGGGGGCGAGAAGATACGCAGTATTTT.

This clonotype was counted between two and nine times. This sequence joins TRBV10-1 and TRBJ2-1; 9 bases line up with TRBD1. CDR3 length: 15 amino acids. V was pared by 4 bases and J by 6 bases, with 7 bases of the junction left unmatched. The germline gives CDR1 WNHNN, CDR2 SYGVQD (reference sequence). The CDR3 region is CASSVGATGGNEQFF. CDR3 nucleotide sequence: TGCGCCAGCAGTGTCGGGGCGACAGGGGGCAATGAGCAGTTCTTC.

The V call is TRBV29-1, the J call TRBJ2-7; D is ambiguous. Looked up from germline, CDR1 is SQVTM and CDR2 is ANQGSEA. This CDR3 is 9 amino acids long. The V and J ends lost 4 bases and 6 bases respectively, with 4 bases between them. CDR3 residues: CSVVTEQYF. The CDR3 nucleotides read TGCAGCGTTGTGACCGAGCAGTACTTC.

This chain links TRBV12-5 with TRBJ2-2, with D unresolved. Germline lookup yields CDR1 LGHNT and CDR2 FRNRAP. The length of the CDR3 is 12 residues. The V end lost 4 bases, the J end lost 2 bases, and 2 bases lay between the germline ends. The CDR3 DNA is TGTGCTAGTGGTTATAACACCGGGGAGCTGTTTTTT. Its translation: CASGYNTGELFF.

V usage is TRBV27 and J usage is TRBJ2-7; 9 nucleotides match TRBD1. Germline lookup yields CDR1 MNHEY and CDR2 SMNVEV (reference sequence). J lost 2 bases, V lost 7 bases, and 9 bases had no gene match. CDR3 length: 15 amino acids. The CDR3 sequence: CASTTRGTGTYEQYF. CDR3 coding DNA: TGTGCCAGCACAACCCGGGGGACAGGGACCTACGAGCAGTACTTC.

There are a few counts of this clonotype. The gene calls are TRBV12-3 or TRBV12-4 and TRBJ2-3; tentatively, D is TRBD1 (8 bases). Trimming removed 5 bases from V and 3 bases from J, with 15 bases in between. The CDR3 has 15 residues. CDR3 DNA sequence: TGTGCCAGCAGTGACAGGGGAGGGCCGACAGATACGCAGTATTTT. It codes for CASSDRGGPTDTQYF.

This clonotype has a handful of counts. The V and J genes are TRBV29-1 and TRBJ2-1; 12 nucleotides line up with TRBD2. The germline gives CDR1 SQVTM, CDR2 ANQGSEA. The CDR3 covers 14 residues. Unmatched junction bases numbered 8, after V lost 8 bases and J lost 6 bases. CDR3 amino acids: CSQLPGLAGNEQFF. In DNA, the CDR3 is TGCAGCCAATTGCCGGGACTAGCGGGCAATGAGCAGTTCTTC.

The CDR3 DNA is TGCAGCGTCCCAGACGGAGTGGCAGATACGCAGTATTTT. Its translation is CSVPDGVADTQYF. The V and J genes are TRBV29-1 and TRBJ2-3; unclear D gene. Trimming removed 6 bases from V and 4 bases from J, with 14 bases in between. Germline V gene lookup returns CDR1 SQVTM and CDR2 ANQGSEA. The CDR3 spans 13 residues.

The genes are TRBV7-9 and TRBJ1-4; D may be TRBD1 (5 bases). Germline values: CDR1 SEHNR, CDR2 FQNEAQ (reference sequence). Trimming cost V 0 bases and J 6 bases, with 8 bases left between them. This CDR3 is 14 amino acids long. The CDR3 region is CASSLARADEKLFF. The CDR3 DNA is TGTGCCAGCAGCTTAGCCAGGGCTGATGAAAAACTGTTTTTT.

This clonotype occurred many times. V is TRBV5-1 and J is TRBJ2-3; D is ambiguous. Trimming took off 4 bases at V and 2 bases at J, with 5 bases between the two ends. This CDR3 comprises 12 residues. Per the germline V gene, CDR1 is SGHRS and CDR2 is YFSETQ. The CDR3 DNA follows: TGCGCCAGCAGCCAGAACACAGATACGCAGTATTTT. Translated: CASSQNTDTQYF.

The table lists this clonotype with many counts. DNA of the CDR3: TGTGCCAGCAGTTTACCCCAGGACAGAAGGACCTACAATGAGCAGTTCTTC. Encoded protein: CASSLPQDRRTYNEQFF. The V and J genes are TRBV27 and TRBJ2-1, with D perhaps TRBD1 (6 bases). V dropped 2 bases and J dropped 2 bases, with 16 bases sitting between them. Germline V lookup: CDR1 MNHEY, CDR2 SMNVEV (reference sequence). The CDR3 length is 17 residues.

This chain uses TRBV20-1 with TRBJ2-2; maybe TRBD2 (5 bases). Between the trimmed V and J ends, which lost 3 bases and 3 bases, there was a span of 20 bases. The CDR3 consists of 17 residues. CDR1 DFQATT and CDR2 SNEGSKA come from the germline V gene (reference sequence). DNA for the CDR3: TGCAGTGCTAGCGGCCCCGGGAACACTAGTTACACCGGGGAGCTGTTTTTT. It is translated as CSASGPGNTSYTGELFF.

The table lists this clonotype with a few counts. The chain carries TRBV12-3 or TRBV12-4 and TRBJ2-7; 10 bases map to TRBD1. The CDR3 is made up of 15 amino acids. V shed 5 bases and J 1 base; nucleotides not matched to a gene: 5. The CDR3 coding sequence is TGTGCCAGCAGTGACCGGGACAGGGGATCCTACGAGCAGTACTTC. Its translation is CASSDRDRGSYEQYF.

This clonotype was detected a few times. V is TRBV20-1 and J is TRBJ2-7; 9 positions match TRBD2. There are 14 residues in the CDR3. Trimming at V came to 3 bases and at J to 3 bases, leaving 6 bases not matched to a gene. Germline V gene lookup returns CDR1 DFQATT and CDR2 SNEGSKA (reference sequence). The CDR3, as DNA: TGCAGTGCTAGGTTGACTAGCGGTGGCTACGAGCAGTACTTC. Translated, it gives CSARLTSGGYEQYF.

The V gene is TRBV6-4, the J gene TRBJ1-6; D may be TRBD1 (6 bases). The CDR3 has 13 residues. Germline loops: CDR1 MRHNA, CDR2 SNTAGT. V lost 4 bases and J 7 bases, leaving 8 bases between the germline ends. CDR3 DNA sequence: TGTGCCAGCAGTGCAGGGGAGAATTCACCCCTCCACTTT. Translation: CASSAGENSPLHF.

This clonotype was detected ten times or more. The V and J genes are TRBV15 and TRBJ2-2; D remains unclear. This CDR3 contains 16 residues. The V end was cut by 0 bases, the J end by 4 bases, with 12 bases between. CDR1 is LNHNV, CDR2 YYDKDF, per germline (reference sequence). CDR3 DNA sequence: TGTGCCACCAGCAGAGATCGTGGGCAGGTCACCGGGGAGCTGTTTTTT. It codes for CATSRDRGQVTGELFF.